These T cell receptor beta chains were read from a single sample in a study of T cells in Graves' hyperthyroidism and ophthalmopathy. TCRdb ran MiXCR on the multiplex PCR reads and lists one entry per CDR3 protein. The sample lists hundreds of thousands of distinct CDR3 sequences, just under 20% occurring once. Material: blood. The receptors stem from a man aged 35 to 55 with Graves' ophthalmopathy. CDR3s include the opening cysteine and the closing phenylalanine or tryptophan. The D gene is left open where the match is weak. The size entry is marked missing in some rows and otherwise reads once, few, many or a size class.

>TRBJ2-7|.|TRBV10-2|.
TGCGCCAGCAGAGCCGGTGGGTGGGAGCAGTACTTC
CASRAGGWEQYF
>TRBJ2-5|.|TRBV19|.
TGTGCCAGTACCGAGGGCAACAAAGAGACCCAGTACTTC
CASTEGNKETQYF
>TRBJ1-5|many|TRBV19|.
TGTGCCAGTAGCCGGGACACCAATCAGCCCCAGCATTTT
CASSRDTNQPQHF
>TRBJ2-7|.|TRBV9|.
TGTGCCAGCAGCGGGGGGAGGAAGGGGAGCGAGCAGTACTTC
CASSGGRKGSEQYF
>TRBJ1-1|.|TRBV19|.
TGTGCCAGTAGTATCCGGGGGCTGAGCACTGAAGCTTTCTTT
CASSIRGLSTEAFF
>TRBJ2-3|.|TRBV5-1|TRBD2
TGCGCCAGCAGCTTAGCGACTAGCGATCTCACAGATACGCAGTATTTT
CASSLATSDLTDTQYF
>TRBJ2-3|few|TRBV27|.
TGTGCCAGCAGTTTAGACTCGGGGGGCACAGATACGCAGTATTTT
CASSLDSGGTDTQYF
>TRBJ2-1|many|TRBV6-1|TRBD1
TGTGCCAGCAGTGTCAGGACAGGGAAGTACAATGAGCAGTTCTTC
CASSVRTGKYNEQFF
>TRBJ1-1|.|TRBV5-6|.
TGTGCCAGCAGCTTGGCCGGACCAGGCTGGGCTGAAGCTTTCTTT
CASSLAGPGWAEAFF
>TRBJ1-1|few|TRBV29-1|.
TGCAGCTCGACCGACACTGAAGCTTTCTTT
CSSTDTEAFF
>TRBJ2-1|.|TRBV9|TRBD1
TGTGCCAGCAGCGCCTACACAGGGGGAGATGAGCAGTTCTTC
CASSAYTGGDEQFF
>TRBJ2-1|.|TRBV30|.
TGTGCCTGGTCCGGGACCACCTACAATGAGCAGTTCTTC
CAWSGTTYNEQFF
>TRBJ2-7|few|TRBV18|TRBD1
TGTGCCAGCTCACGAGAACGGACAGGGGACTCCTACGAGCAGTACTTC
CASSRERTGDSYEQYF
>TRBJ2-1|.|TRBV6-4|.
TGTGCCAGCAGTGACTTCCCCCGCGGGGGCCCTAATGAGCAGTTCTTC
CASSDFPRGGPNEQFF
>TRBJ2-2|once|TRBV20-1|.
TGCAGTGCTAGAGATCTCAGAACAGCGAACACCGGGGAGCTGTTTTTT
CSARDLRTANTGELFF
>TRBJ1-2|.|TRBV28|.
TGTGCCATCGAGGCGGGGGGGCCCCTTGGCTACACCTTC
CAIEAGGPLGYTF
>TRBJ1-2|.|TRBV25-1|TRBD1
TGTGCCAGCAGTGGTTTCGGGACAGGGTCTTCGAACATTAACTATGGCTACACCTTC
CASSGFGTGSSNINYGYTF
>TRBJ1-1|many|TRBV11-2|.
TGTGCCAGCAGCTTCTCGGTCCTAGGGAACACTGAAGCTTTCTTT
CASSFSVLGNTEAFF
>TRBJ2-7|.|TRBV6-1|TRBD1
TGTGCCAGCAGGGATGGGACAGGGGTTTACGAGCAGTACTTC
CASRDGTGVYEQYF
>TRBJ1-2|.|TRBV12-3/TRBV12-4|.
TGTGCCAGCAGTTTAAACGGGGTGTGGGGCGACTATGGCTACACCTTC
CASSLNGVWGDYGYTF
>TRBJ2-1|many|TRBV7-8|TRBD2
TGTGCCAGCAGCTTAGTAGCGGGAGTTGGGGAGCAGTTCTTC
CASSLVAGVGEQFF
>TRBJ1-2|few|TRBV28|.
TGTGCCAGCAGTATGGACAGAATCTATGGCTACACCTTC
CASSMDRIYGYTF
>TRBJ2-3|once|TRBV6-9|.
TGTGCCAGCAGTTACGCCAGACCAGCAGCGCAGTATTTT
CASSYARPAAQYF
>TRBJ1-5|few|TRBV6-2/TRBV6-3|.
TGTGCCAGCGCGACCAGGGATAGCAATCAGCCCCAGCATTTT
CASATRDSNQPQHF
>TRBJ2-1|many|TRBV27|.
TGTGCCAGCAGTTTAATAACCGGGTCCTACAATGAGCAGTTCTTC
CASSLITGSYNEQFF
>TRBJ2-5|.|TRBV9|.
TGTGCCAGCAGCCCTGCTGTGAGGCAGGAGACCCAGTACTTC
CASSPAVRQETQYF
>TRBJ2-1|.|TRBV9|TRBD2
TGTGCCAGCAGCGTAATAGCGGGGGTTCTCTCCTACAATGAGCAGTTCTTC
CASSVIAGVLSYNEQFF
>TRBJ2-7|few|TRBV29-1|TRBD1
TGCAGCGTCAGAACCGGGACAGCGAATTTGAGGGACGAGCAGTACTTC
CSVRTGTANLRDEQYF
>TRBJ1-1|.|TRBV5-1|.
TGCGCCAGCAGTAGGGAGGTGGTCACTGAAGCTTTCTTT
CASSREVVTEAFF